This T cell receptor (beta chain) was sequenced during a study of vaccination effects on CD4 cells after COVID-19. Some clones are missing from TCRdb's copy, which holds only in-frame ones; the method was immunoSEQ multiplex PCR. The sample yields 20,000 to 30,000 clones, roughly two thirds seen once. Deletions cut 6 bases from V and 6 bases from J, with 18 bases between. This CDR3 comprises 14 residues. As for this clone: Its target is unknown.

Under the ViraFEST assay, PBMC were stimulated with viral peptide pools so that antigen-specific CD4+ T cells expanded. Sequencing was performed afterwards. Having been cultured for less than 12 days, the cells underwent CD4+ T cell isolation. Participants completed two doses of the BNT162b2 or mRNA-1273 vaccine. Vaccine recipients, nucleocapsid antibody negative, had no prior SARS-CoV-2 infection. Researchers reported culturing 2 million to 2.5 million PBMC in each well, adding 8 to 10 IU/ml IL-2 and about 10 ug/ml peptides. The receptor's source is a human donor who received a COVID-19 vaccine. This sample comprised CD4+ T cells from PBMCs cultured with SARS-CoV-2 spike peptides, obtained after COVID-19 vaccination. V and J are TRBV23-1 and TRBJ2-7; D remains unclear. TRBV23-1 is treated as an ORF (open reading frame) with a function not yet certain. CDR3 residues: CASSRRIRVCEQYF. The CDR3 region has the DNA TGCGCCAGCAGCCGCCGTATAAGGGTTTGCGAGCAGTACTTC.